Each of the 23 T cell receptor beta chains below was sequenced from the same sample in a study of cytomegalovirus exposure and HLA in healthy donors. PCR involved 60 Vbeta and 13 Jbeta primers. Sequenced by immunoSEQ multiplex PCR; TCRdb stores in-frame clones only, minus some. The sample includes roughly 250,000 clones, around 80% seen only once; the top ten take roughly 0.31%. Sequencing was performed on PBMCs. The receptors derive from a girl aged 2 to 10 in good health and CMV-seronegative.

In DNA form, the CDR3 reads TGTGCCTGGAGTCTCTGGGACAGGGAAAGGGACACCATATATTTT. Its protein product is CAWSLWDRERDTIYF. The J gene is TRBJ1-3, the V gene TRBV30, with 9 bases fitting TRBD1. V lost 2 bases and J lost 8; bases outside the gene matches: 10. The CDR3 runs to 15 residues. Germline CDR1 reads GTSNPN; CDR2 reads SVGIG (reference sequence).

The chain couples TRBV5-1 to TRBJ2-5, with D possibly TRBD1 on 5 matching bases. CDR3 length equals 14 residues. V dropped 4 bases and J dropped 1 base, with 11 bases sitting between them. Per germline, CDR1 SGHRS and CDR2 YFSETQ. The DNA for the CDR3 is TGCGCCAGCAGCACAGGACACCTCCAAGAGACCCAGTACTTC. It translates to CASSTGHLQETQYF.

The chain employs TRBV21-1 and TRBJ2-2; the table's TRBD1 call for D was not verified on the DNA. TRBV21-1 has pseudogene status. The CDR3 consists of 15 residues. The CDR3 region has the DNA TGTGCCAGCAGCTCGCAGGGGGCCGGAACCGGGGAGCTGTTTTTT. Its protein product is CASSSQGAGTGELFF.

In its sample, this clone was seen a few times. The rearrangement uses TRBV5-1 and TRBJ1-4; D gene ambiguous. The CDR3 is 15 amino acids. V was trimmed by 2 bases and J by 8 bases, leaving 16 bases between them. Germline loops: CDR1 SGHRS, CDR2 YFSETQ. This CDR3 reads CASSLGLATTEKLFF. The CDR3 DNA reads as TGCGCCAGCAGCTTAGGTCTGGCCACTACAGAAAAACTGTTTTTT.

This rearrangement joins TRBV11-2 to TRBJ1-2; 7 bases are a match to TRBD1. This CDR3 has 17 amino acids. The trim removed 5 bases at V and 1 base at J, leaving 13 bases unmatched. The V gene's germline CDR1 is SGHAT and CDR2 FQNNGV. CDR3 nucleotide sequence: TGTGCCAGCAGCGGCAGGGGGTCGGGACACGATAACTATGGCTACACCTTC. Its translation is CASSGRGSGHDNYGYTF. The entire variable domain, with the rest obtained from reference TRBV11-2 and TRBJ1-2, is as follows: EAGVAQSPRYKIIEKRQSVAFWCNPISGHATLYWYQQILGQGPKLLIQFQNNGVVDDSQLPKDRFSAERLKGVDSTLKIQPAKLEDSAVYLCASSGRGSGHDNYGYTFGSGTRLTVV.

This chain uses TRBV6-1 with TRBJ1-6, with no clear D. Between the trimmed V and J ends, which lost 0 bases and 1 base, there was a span of 13 bases. The CDR3 consists of 18 residues. CDR1 MNHNS and CDR2 SASEGT come from the germline V gene. Here the CDR3 reads CASSEALWAASYNSPLHF. CDR3 DNA: TGTGCCAGCAGTGAAGCGCTTTGGGCAGCTTCCTATAATTCACCCCTCCACTTT.

In the case of this clone: Other nucleotide sequences in the sample specify the same CDR3. J is TRBJ2-2 and V is TRBV5-1, with 11 bases aligning to TRBD2. The V gene's germline CDR1 is SGHRS and CDR2 YFSETQ. V lost 2 bases, J lost 3 bases, and 0 bases stayed unmatched. CDR3 size: 15 residues. CDR3 coding DNA: TGCGCCAGCAGCTTACTAGCGGGGGACACCGGGGAGCTGTTTTTT. Amino acid sequence: CASSLLAGDTGELFF.

J is TRBJ1-6 and V is TRBV28; D remains unclear. The CDR3 totals 14 residues. Germline V gives CDR1 MDHEN, CDR2 SYDVKM. The V and J ends lost 1 base and 12 bases respectively, with 13 bases between them. CDR3 nucleotides: TGTGCCAGCAGTTTATTGCGCGGTTCTAGACCCCTCCACTTT. Translated, it gives CASSLLRGSRPLHF. Full variable domain (remainder filled in from reference TRBV28 and TRBJ1-6): DVKVTQSSRYLVKRTGEKVFLECVQDMDHENMFWYRQDPGLGLRLIYFSYDVKMKEKGDIPEGYSVSREKKERFSLILESASTNQTSMYLCASSLLRGSRPLHFGNGTRLTVT.

This rearrangement joins TRBV27 to TRBJ1-1; D may be TRBD1 (5 bases). CDR3 length: 12 residues. Germline CDR1 MNHEY, CDR2 SMNVEV (reference sequence). The ends were cut back, 6 bases at V and 4 bases at J, with 9 bases in the middle. The CDR3 DNA reads TGTGCCAGCAGAGGACACCTCACTGAAGCTTTCTTT. Amino acid sequence: CASRGHLTEAFF.

The gene calls are TRBV2 and TRBJ2-5; D possibly corresponds to TRBD2 (5 bases). This CDR3 spans 14 amino acids. V was trimmed by 7 bases and J by 7 bases, leaving 19 bases between them. The germline V gene has CDR1 SNHLY and CDR2 FYNNEI. CDR3 bases: TGTGCCAGCACCCCTAGGGAGTACCCAGTGACCCAGTACTTC. Encoded protein: CASTPREYPVTQYF. Full variable domain (missing parts from reference TRBV2 and TRBJ2-5): EPEVTQTPSHQVTQMGQEVILRCVPISNHLYFYWYRQILGQKVEFLVSFYNNEISEKSEIFDDQFSVERPDGSNFTLKIRSTKLEDSAMYFCASTPREYPVTQYFGPGTRLLVL.

V usage is TRBV27 and J usage is TRBJ2-1; no reliable D call. V lost 10 bases and J 0 bases, leaving 19 bases between the germline ends. CDR3 length equals 16 residues. Germline assignment: CDR1 MNHEY and CDR2 SMNVEV (reference sequence). The CDR3: CATTSPPGSSYNEQFF. As DNA, the CDR3 is TGTGCCACCACCAGCCCTCCAGGAAGCTCCTACAATGAGCAGTTCTTC.

The chain links TRBV30 to TRBJ2-7; 8 nucleotides align to TRBD1. This CDR3 region has 15 residues. Trimming at V came to 3 bases and at J to 2 bases, leaving 9 bases not matched to a gene. The V gene's germline CDR1 is GTSNPN and CDR2 SVGIG (reference sequence). CDR3 sequence reads: CAWRRSGQVPYEQYF. The CDR3 DNA reads TGTGCCTGGAGGCGGTCGGGACAGGTTCCCTACGAGCAGTACTTC. Combining the CDR3 with reference TRBV30 and TRBJ2-7 gives the whole variable domain SQTIHQWPATLVQPVGSPLSLECTVEGTSNPNLYWYRQAAGRGLQLLFYSVGIGQISSEVPQNLSASRPQDRQFILSSKKLLLSDSGFYLCAWRRSGQVPYEQYFGPGTRLTVT.

The chain joins TRBV4-2 to TRBJ2-1, with 7 bases lining up with TRBD1. The V gene's germline CDR1 is LGHNA and CDR2 YNFKEQ. J lost 6 bases, V lost 1 base, and 3 bases had no gene match. The CDR3 is 14 amino acids. The CDR3 sequence is CASSQGDSSNEQFF. CDR3 bases: TGTGCCAGCAGCCAAGGGGACAGTTCCAATGAGCAGTTCTTC.

The genes are TRBV2 and TRBJ2-3, with 7 bases identical to TRBD2. With 7 bases clipped from V and 11 bases from J, the junction kept 15 bases outside the gene matches. The CDR3 totals 14 residues. CDR1 and CDR2 from the germline V gene are SNHLY and FYNNEI. The CDR3 region has the DNA TGTGCCAGCACGTCACCGGCGGGAGCCCCCAGGCAGTATTTT. As protein: CASTSPAGAPRQYF.

V and J are TRBV6-6 and TRBJ2-7; 9 positions agree with TRBD1. Germline V gene lookup returns CDR1 MNHNY and CDR2 SVGAGI (reference sequence). The CDR3 consists of 13 residues. Trimming took 2 bases from V and 12 from J; bases not matched to a gene: 8. CDR3 nucleotides: TGTGCCAGCAGTTACGGACAGGGGATTCGTTCGTACTTC. Translated, it gives CASSYGQGIRSYF.

The CDR3 reads CASSPYREGGYTF. CDR3 nucleotides: TGTGCCAGCAGTCCCTACAGGGAGGGCGGCTACACCTTC. This chain links TRBV27 with TRBJ1-2; weak D call: TRBD1 (6 bases). CDR1 and CDR2 (germline): MNHEY, SMNVEV (reference sequence). Trimming took off 5 bases at V and 8 bases at J, with 15 bases between the two ends. This CDR3 is built from 13 residues.

The rearrangement uses TRBV7-7 and TRBJ2-1; D perhaps matches TRBD1 (5 bases). The V end lost 6 bases, the J end lost 12 bases, and 27 bases lay between the germline ends. The CDR3 loop spans 16 amino acids. Germline V lookup: CDR1 SSHAT, CDR2 FNYEAQ (reference sequence). CDR3 protein: CASRPLGAALVGGQFF. In DNA form, the CDR3 reads TGTGCCAGCAGACCATTAGGGGCCGCGTTGGTGGGCGGGCAGTTCTTC.

This clone was detected a few times. The rearrangement links TRBV5-4 to TRBJ2-2; TRBD1 matches at 7 bases. CDR1 SGHNT and CDR2 YYREEE come from the germline V gene (reference sequence). This CDR3 has 15 amino acids. V lost 3 bases, J lost 3 bases, and 5 bases stayed unmatched. This chain's CDR3 is CASSSATGYTGELFF. For the CDR3, the DNA is TGTGCCAGCAGCTCGGCGACAGGGTACACCGGGGAGCTGTTTTTT. Supplemented by reference TRBV5-4 and TRBJ2-2, the full variable domain reads ETGVTQSPTHLIKTRGQQVTLRCSSQSGHNTVSWYQQALGQGPQFIFQYYREEENGRGNFPPRFSGLQFPNYSSELNVNALELDDSALYLCASSSATGYTGELFFGEGSRLTVL.

The CDR3 region is CASSLGGDQPQHF. The CDR3 DNA reads TGTGCCAGCAGCTTGGGGGGGGATCAGCCCCAGCATTTT. V gene TRBV7-6 combines with J gene TRBJ1-5, with D possibly matching TRBD1 (5 bases). Germline V gene data show CDR1 as SGHVS and CDR2 as FNYEAQ. V was cut by 3 bases and J by 5 bases, with 8 bases left in between. The CDR3 runs to 13 residues.

V is TRBV6-5 and J is TRBJ1-2; TRBD1 agrees at 11 bases. The CDR3 runs to 16 residues. V shed 2 bases, J shed 3 bases, and the junction held 5 bases outside the gene matches. CDR1 is MNHEY, CDR2 SVGAGI, per germline. For the CDR3, the DNA is TGTGCCAGCAGTTACGGGGGGACAGGGGGTGACTATGGCTACACCTTC. It codes for CASSYGGTGGDYGYTF.

This chain uses TRBV7-9 with TRBJ2-1, with 12 bases matching TRBD2. CDR1 and CDR2 (germline): SEHNR, FQNEAQ (reference sequence). The junction had 11 bases not matched to a gene; V was cut back by 5 bases and J by 0 bases. The CDR3 spans 19 residues. The chain's CDR3 is CASSLPTSGSGSSYNEQFF. The DNA for the CDR3 is TGTGCCAGCAGCCTACCGACTAGCGGGAGTGGGAGCTCCTACAATGAGCAGTTCTTC.

The V call is TRBV10-3, the J call TRBJ1-6; TRBD1 agrees at 7 bases. The CDR3 runs to 16 residues. With V trimmed by 4 bases and J by 2 bases, 5 bases remained unmatched. CDR1 is ENHRY and CDR2 is SYGVKD in the germline V gene. In DNA form, the CDR3 reads TGTGCCATCAGTGGAGCCGGGACAGCCTATAATTCACCCCTCCACTTT. This gives the protein CAISGAGTAYNSPLHF.

The rearrangement uses TRBV5-8 and TRBJ2-5; no definite D call. V was clipped by 0 bases and J by 8 bases, with 14 bases between them. Germline V CDR1 and CDR2: SGHTS, YDEGEE. CDR3 length equals 14 residues. CDR3 sequence reads: CASSLGTSVQTQYF. In DNA form, the CDR3 reads TGTGCCAGCAGCTTGGGCACCTCGGTGCAAACCCAGTACTTC.